This T cell receptor (beta chain) was recovered during a study of T cell changes during pregnancy in multiple sclerosis. The CDR3 is made up of 14 amino acids. Germline V gene lookup returns CDR1 MNHNY and CDR2 SVGAGI (reference sequence). After removal of 0 bases from V and 12 bases from J, the junction contained 8 bases not matched to a gene. Method: immunoSEQ multiplex PCR; TCRdb's copy keeps in-frame clones and lacks some. The sample includes about 8,000 clones, 87% of them seen just once. The sample consisted of CD8+ T cells from peripheral blood mononuclear cells, taken in the first trimester of pregnancy. This chain uses TRBV6-6 with TRBJ1-2; 9 positions agree with TRBD1. The source is a female donor in good health, enrolled as a control in a pregnancy study. DNA for the CDR3: TGTGCCAGCAGTTACTCGAGGGACAGGGAGGGGGACACCTTC. Protein sequence: CASSYSRDREGDTF.